The present T cell receptor (beta chain) was sequenced within a study of glioma-infiltrating T cells. Amplification of TCR alpha and beta CDR3 regions from RNA used iRepertoire nested multiplex PCR. TCRdb re-derived calls from the multiplex PCR reads in MiXCR, one entry per CDR3 protein. The table lists 2,500 to 3,000 distinct CDR3 sequences, 33% of them singletons. The germline V gene has CDR1 MGHRA and CDR2 YSYEKL. J lost 4 bases, V lost 1 base, and 4 bases had no gene match. The CDR3 runs to 15 residues. This clonotype ranks as medium-sized (0.01 to 0.1%). This clonotype originated in a human donor with low-grade glioma or glioblastoma, undergoing nonglioma brain surgery, or in good health (not recorded which). Input material: glioma tissue, nonneoplastic brain tissue, or PBMCs (not recorded which). The chain employs TRBV4-1 and TRBJ1-2; TRBD1 matches 9 bases. CDR3 DNA: TGCGCCAGCAGCCAAGTGGGGACAGGGCTCTATGGCTACACCTTC. Protein: CASSQVGTGLYGYTF.